This T cell receptor beta chain originates from a study of Ad26.COV2.S vaccination and SARS-CoV-2 variants. About the research overall: Enrollment placed the donor in the COV1001 Ad26.COV2.S trial arm. Overall study findings and caveats: After vaccination, substantial breadth of spike-specific CD8+ and CD4+ responses was reported.

Produced via immunoSEQ multiplex PCR; TCRdb's table is partial and in-frame only. This table has about 460,000 clones, 89% appearing once. Points on this clone: As yet, its antigen is unknown.

Looked up from germline, CDR1 is SGDLS and CDR2 is YYNGEE. After removal of 0 bases from V and 5 bases from J, the junction contained 14 bases not matched to a gene. The CDR3 extends over 18 amino acids. Treatment indicated: roughly 19 received Ad26.COV2.S at low or high dose, single or two shots; several received placebo; per-sample allocation not given. Collection of samples fell on day 63 after the first vaccine or placebo injection. The material sequenced was peripheral blood, taken in a trial of Ad26.COV2.S vaccine versus placebo. The rearrangement links TRBV9 to TRBJ1-1; 9 bases agree with TRBD1. The receptor was derived from a person between 18 and 59 years old who received the Ad26.COV2.S COVID-19 vaccine or a placebo. CDR3 sequence: CASSVGQGQGDWGTEAFF. The CDR3 nucleotides read TGTGCCAGCAGCGTAGGTCAGGGACAGGGCGATTGGGGGACTGAAGCTTTCTTT.